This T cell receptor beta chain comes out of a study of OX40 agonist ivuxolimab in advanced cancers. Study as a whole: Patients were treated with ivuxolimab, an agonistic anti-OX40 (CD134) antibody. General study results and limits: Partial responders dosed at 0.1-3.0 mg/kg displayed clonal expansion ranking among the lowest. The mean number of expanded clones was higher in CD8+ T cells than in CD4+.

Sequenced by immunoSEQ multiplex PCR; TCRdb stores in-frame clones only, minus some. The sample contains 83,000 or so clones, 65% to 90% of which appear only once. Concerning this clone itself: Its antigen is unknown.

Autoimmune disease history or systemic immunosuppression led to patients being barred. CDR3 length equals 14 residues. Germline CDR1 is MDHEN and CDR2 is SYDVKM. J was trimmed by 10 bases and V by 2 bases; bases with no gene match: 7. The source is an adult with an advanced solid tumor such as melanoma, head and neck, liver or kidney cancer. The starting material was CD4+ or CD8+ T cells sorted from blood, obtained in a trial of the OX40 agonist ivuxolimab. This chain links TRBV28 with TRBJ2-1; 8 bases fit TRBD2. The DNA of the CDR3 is TGTGCCAGCAGTTTAACCAGACGGGGGGGAGAGCAGTTCTTC. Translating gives CASSLTRRGGEQFF.